This TCR beta chain was captured by sequencing in a study of tumor-infiltrating lymphocytes in primary liver carcinoma. Study-wide findings and caveats: Overlap in tumor-adjacent and tumor-blood pairs fell below that of tumor region pairs.

Germline V gives CDR1 MDHEN, CDR2 SYDVKM. V lost 2 bases, J lost 3 bases, and 12 bases lay in between. This CDR3 is 15 amino acids long. Starting material of about 450 ng total RNA yielded TCR beta cDNA via a constant-region primer. Investigators got TCR beta libraries out of three nested multiplex PCR rounds, done with slightly modified ARM-PCR. A C-beta reverse primer and TRBV1-TRBV30 forward primers served in each of the first two PCR rounds, at about 10 cycles apiece. From the multiplex PCR reads, TCRdb called clonotypes with MiXCR, one entry per CDR3 protein. The table includes 300,000 to 400,000 distinct CDR3 sequences, roughly 60% detected once. They got blood RNA out of unsorted whole blood and also pulled out germline DNA. This clonotype was detected only once. Antigen unknown.

This sequence joins TRBV28 and TRBJ2-3, with a tentative D call TRBD2 (6 bases). The material sequenced was peripheral blood. This sequence originates from a middle-aged man with primary liver carcinoma and hepatitis B virus infection. The CDR3 DNA is TGTGCCAGCAGTTTAGCGGGATGGACGACAGATACGCAGTATTTT. Translation gives CASSLAGWTTDTQYF.